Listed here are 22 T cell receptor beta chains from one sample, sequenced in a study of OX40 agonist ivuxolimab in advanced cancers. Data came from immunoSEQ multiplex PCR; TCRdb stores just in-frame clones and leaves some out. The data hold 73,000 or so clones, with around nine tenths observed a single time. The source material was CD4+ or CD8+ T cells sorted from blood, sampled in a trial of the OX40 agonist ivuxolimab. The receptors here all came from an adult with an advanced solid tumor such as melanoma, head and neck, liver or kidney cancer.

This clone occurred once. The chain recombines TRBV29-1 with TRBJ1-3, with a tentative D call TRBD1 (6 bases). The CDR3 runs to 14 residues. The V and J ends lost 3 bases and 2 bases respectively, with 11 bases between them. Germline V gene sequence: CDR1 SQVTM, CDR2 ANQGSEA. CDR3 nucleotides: TGCAGCGTTGAGCCCAGGGGTGCTGGAAACACCATATATTTT. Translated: CSVEPRGAGNTIYF.

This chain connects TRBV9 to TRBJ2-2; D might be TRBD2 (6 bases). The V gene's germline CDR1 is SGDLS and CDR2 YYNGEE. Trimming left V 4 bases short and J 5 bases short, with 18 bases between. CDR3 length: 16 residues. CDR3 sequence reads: CASSFQPGLETGELFF. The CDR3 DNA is TGTGCCAGCAGCTTCCAACCGGGACTTGAGACCGGGGAGCTGTTTTTT.

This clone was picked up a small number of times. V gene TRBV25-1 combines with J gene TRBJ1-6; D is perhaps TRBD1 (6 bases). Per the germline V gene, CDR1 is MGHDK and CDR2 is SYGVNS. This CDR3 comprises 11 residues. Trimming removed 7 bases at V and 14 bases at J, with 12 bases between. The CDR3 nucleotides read TGTGCCAGCACAGGGGCCCGCACCCTCCACTTT. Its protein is CASTGARTLHF. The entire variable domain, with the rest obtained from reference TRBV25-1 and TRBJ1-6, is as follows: EADIYQTPRYLVIGTGKKITLECSQTMGHDKMYWYQQDPGMELHLIHYSYGVNSTEKGDLSSESTVSRIRTEHFPLTLESARPSHTSQYLCASTGARTLHFGNGTRLTVT.

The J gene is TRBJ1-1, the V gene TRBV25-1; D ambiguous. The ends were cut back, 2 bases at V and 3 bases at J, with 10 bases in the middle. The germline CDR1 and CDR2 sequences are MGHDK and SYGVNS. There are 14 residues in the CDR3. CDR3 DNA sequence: TGTGCCAGCAGTGAAAACCCCGAGGACACTGAAGCTTTCTTT. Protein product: CASSENPEDTEAFF.

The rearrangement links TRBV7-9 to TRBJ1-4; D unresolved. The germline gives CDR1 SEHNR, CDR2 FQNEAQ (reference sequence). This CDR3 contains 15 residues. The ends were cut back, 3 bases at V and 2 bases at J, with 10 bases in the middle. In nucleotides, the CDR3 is TGTGCCAGCAGCTTGGTCCTGGGGACTAATGAAAAACTGTTTTTT. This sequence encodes CASSLVLGTNEKLFF.

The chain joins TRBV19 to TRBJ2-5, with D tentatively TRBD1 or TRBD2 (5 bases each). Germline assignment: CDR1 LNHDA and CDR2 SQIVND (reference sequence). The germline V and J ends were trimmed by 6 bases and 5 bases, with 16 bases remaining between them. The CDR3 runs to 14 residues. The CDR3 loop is CASRRWESGETQYF. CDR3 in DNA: TGTGCCAGTAGAAGATGGGAGTCAGGGGAGACCCAGTACTTC.

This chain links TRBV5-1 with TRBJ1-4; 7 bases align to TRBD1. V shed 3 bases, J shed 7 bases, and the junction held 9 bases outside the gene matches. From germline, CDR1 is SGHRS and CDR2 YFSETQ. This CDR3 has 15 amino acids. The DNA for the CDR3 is TGCGCCAGCAGCTCAGAGACAGGGAAAGGTGAAAAACTGTTTTTT. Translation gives CASSSETGKGEKLFF. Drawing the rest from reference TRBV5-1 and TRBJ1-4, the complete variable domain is KAGVTQTPRYLIKTRGQQVTLSCSPISGHRSVSWYQQTPGQGLQFLFEYFSETQRNKGNFPGRFSGRQFSNSRSEMNVSTLELGDSALYLCASSSETGKGEKLFFGSGTQLSVL.

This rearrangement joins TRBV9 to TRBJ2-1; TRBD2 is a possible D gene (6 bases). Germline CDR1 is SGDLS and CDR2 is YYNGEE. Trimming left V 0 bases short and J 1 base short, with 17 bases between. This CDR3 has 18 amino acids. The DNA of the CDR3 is TGTGCCAGCAGCGTAGCAGAAGGTGGGAGCGGGTCCTACAATGAGCAGTTCTTC. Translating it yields CASSVAEGGSGSYNEQFF.

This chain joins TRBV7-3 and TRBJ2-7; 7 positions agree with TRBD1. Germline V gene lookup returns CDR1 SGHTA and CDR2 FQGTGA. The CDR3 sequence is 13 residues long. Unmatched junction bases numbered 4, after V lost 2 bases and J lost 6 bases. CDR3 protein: CASSLQQGSEQYF. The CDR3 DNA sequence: TGTGCCAGCAGCTTACAACAGGGGAGCGAGCAGTACTTC.

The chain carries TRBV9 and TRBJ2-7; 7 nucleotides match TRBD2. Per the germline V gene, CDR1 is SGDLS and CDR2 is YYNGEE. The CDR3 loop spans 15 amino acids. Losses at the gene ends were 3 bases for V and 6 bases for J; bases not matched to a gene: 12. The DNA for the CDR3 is TGTGCCAGCAGCGACAGCGGGGTGACTACTGGCGAGCAGTACTTC. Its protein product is CASSDSGVTTGEQYF.

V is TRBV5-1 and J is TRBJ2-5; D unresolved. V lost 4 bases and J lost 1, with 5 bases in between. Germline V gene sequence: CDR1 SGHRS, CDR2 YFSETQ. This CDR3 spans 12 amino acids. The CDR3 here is CASSVTQETQYF. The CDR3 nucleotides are TGCGCCAGCAGCGTAACCCAAGAGACCCAGTACTTC.

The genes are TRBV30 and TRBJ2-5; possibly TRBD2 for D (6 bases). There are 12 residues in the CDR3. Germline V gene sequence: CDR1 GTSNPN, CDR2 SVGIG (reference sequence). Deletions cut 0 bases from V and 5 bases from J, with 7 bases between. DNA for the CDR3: TGTGCCTGGAGTGTTGGGGGGGAGACCCAGTACTTC. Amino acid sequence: CAWSVGGETQYF.

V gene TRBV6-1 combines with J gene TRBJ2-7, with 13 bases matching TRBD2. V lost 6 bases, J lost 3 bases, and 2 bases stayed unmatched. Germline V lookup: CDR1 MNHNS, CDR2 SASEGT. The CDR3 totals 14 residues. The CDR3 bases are TGTGCCAGCAGCCGGACTAGCGGGGGCTACGAGCAGTACTTC. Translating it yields CASSRTSGGYEQYF.

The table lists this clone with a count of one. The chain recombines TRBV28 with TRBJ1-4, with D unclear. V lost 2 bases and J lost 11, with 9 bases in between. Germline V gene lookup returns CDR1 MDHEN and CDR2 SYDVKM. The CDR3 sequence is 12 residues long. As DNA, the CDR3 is TGTGCCAGCAGTTTAAGCCCCGCCAAACTGTTTTTT. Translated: CASSLSPAKLFF.

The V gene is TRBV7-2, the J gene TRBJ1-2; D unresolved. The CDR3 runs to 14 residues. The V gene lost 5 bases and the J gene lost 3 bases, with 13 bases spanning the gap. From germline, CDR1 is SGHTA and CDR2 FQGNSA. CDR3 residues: CASSPPRAYYGYTF. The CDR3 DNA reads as TGTGCCAGCAGCCCCCCTCGGGCGTACTATGGCTACACCTTC.

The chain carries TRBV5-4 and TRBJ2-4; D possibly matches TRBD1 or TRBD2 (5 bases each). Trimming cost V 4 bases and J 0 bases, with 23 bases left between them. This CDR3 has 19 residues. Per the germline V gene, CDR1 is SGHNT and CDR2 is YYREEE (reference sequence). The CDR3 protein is CASSGRDPKTPIAKNIQYF. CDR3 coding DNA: TGTGCCAGCAGCGGCCGGGACCCAAAAACACCGATAGCCAAAAACATTCAGTACTTC.

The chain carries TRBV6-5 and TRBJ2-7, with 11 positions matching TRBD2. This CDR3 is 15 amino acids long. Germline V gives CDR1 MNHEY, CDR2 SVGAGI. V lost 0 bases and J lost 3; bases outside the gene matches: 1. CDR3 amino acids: CASSYSLAGVYEQYF. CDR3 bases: TGTGCCAGCAGTTACTCACTAGCGGGGGTCTACGAGCAGTACTTC.

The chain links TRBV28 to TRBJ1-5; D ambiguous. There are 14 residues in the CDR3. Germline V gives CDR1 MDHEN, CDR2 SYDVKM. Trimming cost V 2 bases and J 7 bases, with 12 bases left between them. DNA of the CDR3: TGTGCCAGCAGTTTAGGAGGCCCGGGACAGCCCCAGCATTTT. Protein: CASSLGGPGQPQHF.

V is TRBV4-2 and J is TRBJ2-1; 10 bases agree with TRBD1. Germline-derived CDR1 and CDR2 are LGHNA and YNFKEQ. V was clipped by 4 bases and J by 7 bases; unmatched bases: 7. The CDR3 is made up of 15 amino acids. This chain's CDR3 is CASSRLTDRGNEQFF. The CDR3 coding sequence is TGTGCCAGCAGCCGCCTAACGGACAGGGGGAATGAGCAGTTCTTC.

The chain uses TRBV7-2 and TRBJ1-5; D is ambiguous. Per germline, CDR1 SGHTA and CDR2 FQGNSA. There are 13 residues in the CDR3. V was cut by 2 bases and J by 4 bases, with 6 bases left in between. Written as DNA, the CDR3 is TGTGCCAGCAGCTTATCCGGTAATCAGCCCCAGCATTTT. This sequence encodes CASSLSGNQPQHF.

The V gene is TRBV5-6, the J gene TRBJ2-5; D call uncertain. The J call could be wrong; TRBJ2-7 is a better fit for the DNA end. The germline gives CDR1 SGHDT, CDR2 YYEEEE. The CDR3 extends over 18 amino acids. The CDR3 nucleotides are TGTGCCAGCAGCTCGTACCATGTTCGTTATTCTAGCTCCTACGAGCAGTACTTC. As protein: CASSSYHVRYSSSYEQYF.

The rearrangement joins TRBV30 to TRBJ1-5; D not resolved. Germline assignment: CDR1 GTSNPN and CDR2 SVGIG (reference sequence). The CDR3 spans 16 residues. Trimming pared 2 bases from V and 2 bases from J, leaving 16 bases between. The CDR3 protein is CAWSPPERKGNQPQHF. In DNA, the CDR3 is TGTGCCTGGAGTCCCCCGGAAAGGAAAGGCAATCAGCCCCAGCATTTT.